The TCR beta chain under discussion was sequenced for a study of early T cells in non-severe SARS-CoV-2 infection. Study information: Investigators sequenced bulk RNA drawn from unsorted whole blood, and chains remained unpaired. Notes on the study in general: VDJdb-based annotation leaned toward anti-spike CD8 responses and missed private and CD4 specificities.

In its sample, this clonotype was seen many times. What it recognizes is unknown. The TCR library protocol was used to attach unique molecular identifiers. These identifiers were attached to individual cDNA molecules. TCRdb re-derived calls from the 5' RACE reads in MiXCR, one entry per CDR3 protein. The data hold around 80,000 distinct CDR3 sequences, with approximately 14% observed a single time. The TCR comes from an adult who was a healthcare worker with PCR-confirmed SARS-CoV-2 infection or an uninfected control (not recorded which). Sequenced sample: whole blood.

For the CDR3, the DNA is TGCAGTGCCATCCCGGGACTTAAAATCACAGATACGCAGTATTTT. This translates into CSAIPGLKITDTQYF. J is TRBJ2-3 and V is TRBV20-1; TRBD2 is a possible D gene (6 bases). CDR3 length equals 15 residues. Germline lookup yields CDR1 DFQATT and CDR2 SNEGSKA (reference sequence). V shed 6 bases and J shed 2 bases, with 18 bases lying between them.